Reported below is one TCR beta chain. Its antigen is unknown. Assay: immunoSEQ multiplex PCR; the TCRdb copy retains only in-frame clones and omits some. The data contain more than 85,000 clones, about 92% of them singletons. The data originate from a study of OX40 agonist ivuxolimab in advanced cancers. The germline gives CDR1 SGHVS, CDR2 FQNEAQ. This CDR3 is built from 18 residues. V was pared by 3 bases and J by 4 bases, with 7 bases of the junction left unmatched. Study results and caveats: No determination was made of the antigen specificity of the expanded peripheral T cells.

The source was CD4+ or CD8+ T cells sorted from blood, collected in a trial of the OX40 agonist ivuxolimab. This chain uses TRBV7-8 with TRBJ2-2; 14 bases line up with TRBD2. The sequence was obtained from an adult with an advanced solid tumor such as melanoma, head and neck, liver or kidney cancer. The CDR3 DNA sequence: TGTGCCAGCAGCTTTAGACTAGCGGGAGGGCCGGGCACCGGGGAGCTGTTTTTT. As protein: CASSFRLAGGPGTGELFF.